The present T cell receptor beta chain was sequenced within a study of OX40 agonist ivuxolimab in advanced cancers. Whole-study context: Participants averaged approximately 65 years of age (range roughly 23 to 79) and were under 90% male. Study results and limitations: It was also the case that some nonresponders had low normalized T-cell clonal expansion.

Trimming stripped 6 bases from V and 2 bases from J, with 16 bases between. CDR1 and CDR2 (germline): SEHNR, FQNEAQ (reference sequence). The CDR3 has 16 amino acids. Patients with autoimmune history or systemic immunosuppression were excluded. This clone turned up a few times. The antigen is unknown. Method: immunoSEQ multiplex PCR; TCRdb's copy keeps in-frame clones and lacks some. The sample lists tens of thousands of clones, roughly 90% occurring once. Sequences were derived from CD4+ or CD8+ T cells sorted from blood, sampled in a trial of the OX40 agonist ivuxolimab. This chain connects TRBV7-9 to TRBJ2-2; the D is unclear. This TCR came from an adult with an advanced solid tumor such as melanoma, head and neck, liver or kidney cancer. The CDR3 loop reads CASSHYNQINTGELFF. The CDR3 region has the DNA TGTGCCAGCAGTCACTATAACCAGATTAACACCGGGGAGCTGTTTTTT. Based on the CDR3 plus reference TRBV7-9 and TRBJ2-2, the full variable domain is DTGVSQNPRHKITKRGQNVTFRCDPISEHNRLYWYRQTLGQGPEFLTYFQNEAQLEKSRLLSDRFSAERPKGSFSTLEIQRTEQGDSAMYLCASSHYNQINTGELFFGEGSRLTVL.